This T cell receptor beta chain derives from a study of tissue T cells after allogeneic stem cell transplantation. Whole-study results and caveats: Blood and spleen captured only part of the tissue TCR repertoire. Within patients, tissue anatomy strongly shaped TCR repertoire composition.

Survey-depth TCRbeta CDR3 sequencing reported V/J genes and productive frequencies. TCRdb's copy holds only in-frame clones and misses some; the assay was immunoSEQ multiplex PCR. The sample consists of about 1,000 clones, roughly three fifths of them appearing once. Germline V gene data show CDR1 as FNHDT and CDR2 as SITEND (reference sequence). Trimming shortened V by 0 bases and J by 1 base, and 7 bases separated the two germline ends. CDR3 length equals 14 residues. About this clone itself: Its antigen is undetermined. Genes here carry mouse names. The DNA ends 1 residue before the CDR3 does, and the rest of the CDR3 is filled in from the germline J gene.

Time point of the sample: mouse harvest day 7 after allogeneic transplant. Each mouse received 10^7 T-cell-depleted marrow cells plus 10^6 splenic CD5+ T cells by tail vein. Tissues came from B6→BALB/c major-mismatch GVHD mice at day 7 or 14. The source is a female BALB/c mouse given C57BL/6 T cells with graft-versus-host disease after an allogeneic hematopoietic cell transplant. The sample was liver tissue. This chain joins TRBV19 and TRBJ1-2, with D maybe TRBD1 (5 bases). CDR3 bases read: TGTGCCAGCAGTATAGGGGGCCTAAACTCCGACTACACC. Translated: CASSIGGLNSDYT. In full, the CDR3 reads CASSIGGLNSDYTF.